A single sample gave rise to the 10 T cell receptor beta chains below, sequenced in a study of blood T cell repertoires in COVID-19. Sequencing was performed with immunoSEQ multiplex PCR; in TCRdb, only in-frame clones are kept and a portion is missing. This table has about 170,000 clones, about 85% appearing once. Sequencing input: peripheral blood. Receptors originate from a man in his sixties who had recovered from COVID-19.

This clone has more than one count but fewer than ten. The V gene is TRBV3-1 (or the pseudogene TRBV3-2), the J gene TRBJ1-1; TRBD1 matches 10 bases. This CDR3 is built from 14 residues. Germline lookup yields CDR1 LGHDT and CDR2 YNNKEL (reference sequence). Unmatched junction bases numbered 8, after V lost 2 bases and J lost 11 bases. The CDR3 DNA follows: TGTGCCAGCAGCCAAACCCGGACAGGGGGAAAGGCTTTCTTT. Translated: CASSQTRTGGKAFF.

In DNA form, the CDR3 reads TGTGCCAGCAGCCCCGGGGGGTCTAGGACCAATGAGCAGTTCTTC. Its translation: CASSPGGSRTNEQFF. The chain uses TRBV6-2 or TRBV6-3 and TRBJ2-1; TRBD2 matches at 7 bases. The CDR3 runs 15 residues. V lost 6 bases and J lost 6; bases outside the gene matches: 11. Per the germline V gene, CDR1 is MNHEY and CDR2 is SVGEGT.

CDR3 sequence reads: CASSLASGTDTQYF. The DNA for the CDR3 is TGTGCCAGCAGTTTGGCTAGCGGCACAGATACGCAGTATTTT. V gene TRBV27 combines with J gene TRBJ2-3; TRBD2 might be the D (6 bases). This CDR3 contains 14 residues. Germline loops: CDR1 MNHEY, CDR2 SMNVEV (reference sequence). V lost 3 bases and J lost 1, with 8 bases in between.

V is TRBV7-3 and J is TRBJ2-2; the D gene is possibly TRBD1 (5 bases). The germline V and J ends were trimmed by 5 bases and 0 bases, with 10 bases remaining between them. CDR3 length: 15 amino acids. Germline V gene data show CDR1 as SGHTA and CDR2 as FQGTGA. CDR3: CASSLQGPNTGELFF. The CDR3 DNA sequence: TGTGCCAGCAGCCTCCAGGGCCCGAACACCGGGGAGCTGTTTTTT.

This clone was detected ten times or more. This chain uses TRBV4-1 with TRBJ1-2, with a weak D call TRBD1 (5 bases). The germline V gene has CDR1 MGHRA and CDR2 YSYEKL. The CDR3 has 15 residues. V was cut by 1 base and J by 1 base, with 10 bases left in between. DNA for the CDR3: TGCGCCAGCAGCCAAGTTGGGGCGGATAACTATGGCTACACCTTC. Protein product: CASSQVGADNYGYTF.

The J gene is TRBJ2-1, the V gene TRBV10-3; 9 bases align to TRBD1. The V segment lost 6 bases and the J segment 5 bases; nucleotides outside the gene matches: 5. Per germline, CDR1 ENHRY and CDR2 SYGVKD. There are 14 residues in the CDR3. DNA for the CDR3: TGTGCCATCAGCGTAAGGACAGGGGACAATGAGCAGTTCTTC. As protein: CAISVRTGDNEQFF.

The chain uses TRBV2 and TRBJ1-2; a possible D gene is TRBD1 (5 bases). Germline CDR1 SNHLY, CDR2 FYNNEI. CDR3 length equals 14 residues. V shed 3 bases and J shed 4 bases, with 12 bases lying between them. The CDR3 nucleotides are TGTGCCAGCAGTGACGTGAACAGGAGCTATGGCTACACCTTC. It is translated as CASSDVNRSYGYTF.

In its sample, this clone was seen once. V gene TRBV6-5 combines with J gene TRBJ1-4; D may be TRBD1 (5 bases). The V gene's germline CDR1 is MNHEY and CDR2 SVGAGI. Trimming left V 0 bases short and J 8 bases short, with 13 bases between. CDR3 size: 15 residues. CDR3 protein: CASSYSGGIGEKLFF. For the CDR3, the DNA is TGTGCCAGCAGTTACTCGGGGGGGATAGGAGAAAAACTGTTTTTT.

The chain couples TRBV6-2 or TRBV6-3 to TRBJ1-2; no firm D call. Between the trimmed V and J ends, which lost 2 bases and 8 bases, there was a span of 15 bases. The CDR3 is made up of 14 amino acids. The germline gives CDR1 MNHEY, CDR2 SVGEGT. The CDR3 loop reads CASSYRGYSDGYTF. The CDR3 region has the DNA TGTGCCAGCAGTTACCGGGGATACTCCGACGGCTACACCTTC.

CDR3 protein: CAWSEDRGLETQYF. DNA of the CDR3: TGTGCCTGGAGTGAGGACAGGGGGCTGGAGACCCAGTACTTC. This chain connects TRBV30 to TRBJ2-5; 11 bases line up with TRBD1. The germline gives CDR1 GTSNPN, CDR2 SVGIG (reference sequence). V lost 1 base to trimming and J lost 5 bases; unmatched junction nucleotides: 3. The CDR3 covers 14 residues.